This T cell receptor beta chain was identified during a study of T cell changes during pregnancy in multiple sclerosis. Measured with immunoSEQ multiplex PCR; TCRdb has only the in-frame clones, and not every one. Among about 48,000 clones listed, approximately 88% were seen once. The sample in question was CD4+ T cells from peripheral blood mononuclear cells, obtained in the second trimester of pregnancy. This TCR derives from a female donor with multiple sclerosis, enrolled in a pregnancy study.

In DNA form, the CDR3 reads TGTGCCAGCAGCCGGGGGCTAGCGGGCCGGAACGAGCAGTACTTC. This encodes CASSRGLAGRNEQYF. V gene TRBV7-3 combines with J gene TRBJ2-7; 8 positions match TRBD2. The junction had 11 bases not matched to a gene; V was cut back by 5 bases and J by 5 bases. There are 15 residues in the CDR3. In germline, CDR1 is SGHTA, CDR2 FQGTGA.